These 30 T cell receptor beta chains were sequenced from one sample in a study of cytomegalovirus exposure and HLA in healthy donors. With 60 Vbeta and 13 Jbeta primers, the PCR was carried out. The protocol was immunoSEQ multiplex PCR, while the TCRdb copy is restricted to in-frame clones and leaves out a portion. The sample lists some 120,000 clones, more than 75% occurring once. Material for sequencing was PBMCs. These receptors were taken from a woman aged 60-75 years in good health and CMV-seropositive.

This rearrangement joins TRBV25-1 to TRBJ2-1; 8 bases map to TRBD2. The V gene end was trimmed by 6 bases and the J gene end by 4 bases; junction bases not matched to a gene: 11. This CDR3 contains 16 residues. Germline V gene sequence: CDR1 MGHDK, CDR2 SYGVNS. CDR3 coding DNA: TGTGCCAGCAGCACGACACGGACTAGCCTATACAATGAGCAGTTCTTC. Translation: CASSTTRTSLYNEQFF.

The genes are TRBV6-5 and TRBJ1-5; a possible D gene is TRBD1 (5 bases). Germline V gene data show CDR1 as MNHEY and CDR2 as SVGAGI. V was cut by 7 bases and J by 5 bases, with 12 bases left in between. The CDR3 is made up of 13 amino acids. The CDR3, as DNA: TGTGCCAGCACGGGGGGGGAGCATCAGCCCCAGCATTTT. Protein sequence: CASTGGEHQPQHF.

CDR3 amino acids: CAWSAGEGYNEQFF. CDR3 nucleotides: TGTGCCTGGAGTGCGGGGGAAGGCTACAATGAGCAGTTCTTC. This rearrangement joins TRBV30 to TRBJ2-1, with D possibly TRBD2 on 6 matching bases. Germline CDR1 GTSNPN, CDR2 SVGIG (reference sequence). Deletions cut 1 base from V and 3 bases from J, with 10 bases between. The CDR3 contains 14 residues.

This clone was seen a handful of times. The chain carries TRBV5-1 and TRBJ1-4; D might be TRBD1 (6 bases). Germline CDR1 SGHRS, CDR2 YFSETQ. The CDR3 is made up of 15 amino acids. Trimming pared 5 bases from V and 5 bases from J, leaving 16 bases between. CDR3 bases: TGCGCCAGCAGGGAAACAGGGATAGCCAATGAAAAACTGTTTTTT. It is translated as CASRETGIANEKLFF.

V usage is TRBV5-4 and J usage is TRBJ2-1; a possible D gene is TRBD2 (5 bases). This CDR3 contains 15 residues. CDR1 is SGHNT and CDR2 is YYREEE in the germline V gene (reference sequence). Deletions cut 4 bases from V and 1 base from J, with 12 bases between. The CDR3 DNA is TGTGCCAGCAGCCCGCGGGTAGGGTCCTACAATGAGCAGTTCTTC. Its protein product is CASSPRVGSYNEQFF. Together with reference TRBV5-4 and TRBJ2-1, the CDR3 gives the full variable domain: ETGVTQSPTHLIKTRGQQVTLRCSSQSGHNTVSWYQQALGQGPQFIFQYYREEENGRGNFPPRFSGLQFPNYSSELNVNALELDDSALYLCASSPRVGSYNEQFFGPGTRLTVL.

The V and J genes are TRBV7-2 and TRBJ2-1, with 8 bases that match TRBD1. This CDR3 is 14 amino acids long. Germline trimming cut 5 bases from V and 2 bases from J; bases unmatched to any gene: 2. Germline loops: CDR1 SGHTA, CDR2 FQGNSA. CDR3: CASSAQGAYNEQFF. The DNA of the CDR3 is TGTGCCAGCAGCGCACAGGGGGCCTACAATGAGCAGTTCTTC.

This chain uses TRBV30 with TRBJ1-5; 7 nucleotides line up with TRBD1. The CDR3 consists of 15 residues. Trimming at V came to 0 bases and at J to 2 bases, leaving 4 bases not matched to a gene. CDR1 is GTSNPN, CDR2 SVGIG, per germline (reference sequence). CDR3 DNA: TGTGCCTGGAGTGTAGGGGGCTTCGGCAATCAGCCCCAGCATTTT. As protein: CAWSVGGFGNQPQHF. Using reference TRBV30 and TRBJ1-5 for the parts outside the CDR3, the full variable domain is SQTIHQWPATLVQPVGSPLSLECTVEGTSNPNLYWYRQAAGRGLQLLFYSVGIGQISSEVPQNLSASRPQDRQFILSSKKLLLSDSGFYLCAWSVGGFGNQPQHFGDGTRLSIL.

The rearrangement uses TRBV5-1 and TRBJ2-4; the match to TRBD2 covers 7 bases. This CDR3 region has 16 residues. Looked up from germline, CDR1 is SGHRS and CDR2 is YFSETQ. Trimming cost V 4 bases and J 0 bases; bases outside gene matches: 7. The CDR3 DNA reads as TGCGCCAGCAGCGATCTGGGGGGGTTAGCCAAAAACATTCAGTACTTC. It translates to CASSDLGGLAKNIQYF.

This clone was recorded once. The V gene is TRBV6-6, the J gene TRBJ1-2, with D possibly being TRBD1 (5 bases). CDR1 MNHNY and CDR2 SVGAGI come from the germline V gene (reference sequence). The CDR3 has 13 amino acids. V shed 7 bases and J shed 5 bases, with 14 bases lying between them. The CDR3 region has the DNA TGTGCCAGCACAGGGTTAGGTGGATATGGCTACACCTTC. Protein sequence: CASTGLGGYGYTF.

V gene TRBV4-3 combines with J gene TRBJ1-4; 12 bases map to TRBD1. Germline V gene sequence: CDR1 LGHNA, CDR2 YSLEER. V lost 0 bases, J lost 0 bases, and 5 bases stayed unmatched. This CDR3 region has 19 residues. CDR3 residues: CASSQEWDRGLATNEKLFF. The CDR3 region has the DNA TGCGCCAGCAGCCAAGAATGGGACAGGGGGCTTGCAACTAATGAAAAACTGTTTTTT.

The genes are TRBV27 and TRBJ2-6; 8 bases are shared with TRBD1. V lost 1 base to trimming and J lost 4 bases; unmatched junction nucleotides: 3. This CDR3 is built from 16 residues. Germline loops: CDR1 MNHEY, CDR2 SMNVEV (reference sequence). CDR3 sequence (DNA): TGTGCCAGCAGTTTATGGACAGGGCAAGGGGCCAACGTCCTGACTTTC. Translation gives CASSLWTGQGANVLTF.

The chain couples TRBV2 to TRBJ2-5; maybe TRBD2 (7 bases). Germline assignment: CDR1 SNHLY and CDR2 FYNNEI. V was shortened by 11 bases and J by 5 bases, with 15 bases between the two germline ends. The CDR3 is 12 residues long. CDR3 coding DNA: TGTGCCCACAAGAGGGGGGGTGAGACCCAGTACTTC. Protein sequence: CAHKRGGETQYF.

This chain joins TRBV7-9 and TRBJ2-5, with D perhaps matching TRBD2 (6 bases). The CDR3 has 16 residues. The V and J ends lost 2 bases and 5 bases respectively, with 18 bases between them. Germline CDR1 and CDR2: SEHNR and FQNEAQ (reference sequence). The CDR3 nucleotides are TGTGCCAGCAGCTTAAGGCCCTTCGGGGGAGTTGAGACCCAGTACTTC. It yields the protein CASSLRPFGGVETQYF.

This sequence joins TRBV4-1 and TRBJ1-2, with 10 bases identical to TRBD1. J was trimmed by 6 bases and V by 3 bases; bases with no gene match: 7. The CDR3 is made up of 15 amino acids. Germline V gene lookup returns CDR1 MGHRA and CDR2 YSYEKL. CDR3 residues: CASSQGQGRLDGYTF. CDR3 sequence (DNA): TGCGCCAGCAGCCAGGGACAGGGGAGGCTCGATGGCTACACCTTC.

The gene calls are TRBV6-5 and TRBJ1-1, with unresolved D. The CDR3 sequence is 14 residues long. The V and J ends lost 6 bases and 0 bases respectively, with 11 bases between them. Germline CDR1 is MNHEY and CDR2 is SVGAGI. CDR3 nucleotides: TGTGCCAGCAGCCAGGCTGTCCTGAACACTGAAGCTTTCTTT. It translates to CASSQAVLNTEAFF.

The chain couples TRBV11-2 to TRBJ1-1; D gene ambiguous. CDR3 length: 15 residues. From germline, CDR1 is SGHAT and CDR2 FQNNGV. V was shortened by 2 bases and J by 1 base, with 11 bases between the two germline ends. CDR3 DNA: TGTGCCAGCAGCTTAAGAACTCCTCAGAACACTGAAGCTTTCTTT. Protein sequence: CASSLRTPQNTEAFF.

This clone appeared a few times. The V call is TRBV13, the J call TRBJ1-1; D is possibly TRBD1 (6 bases). The CDR3 spans 14 residues. V lost 5 bases, J lost 1 base, and 11 bases lay in between. Germline V gene lookup returns CDR1 PRHDT and CDR2 FYEKMQ (reference sequence). CDR3 amino acids: CASSRGAGNTEAFF. CDR3 DNA: TGTGCCAGCAGCCGGGGGGCGGGGAACACTGAAGCTTTCTTT.

A few counts support this clone. The V gene is TRBV5-6, the J gene TRBJ1-3; D is unclear. Germline CDR1 reads SGHDT; CDR2 reads YYEEEE. Trimming removed 1 base from V and 6 bases from J, with 8 bases in between. This CDR3 is 13 amino acids long. CDR3 sequence reads: CASSLLEENTIYF. CDR3 nucleotides: TGTGCCAGCAGCTTGTTGGAGGAAAACACCATATATTTT.

The chain combines TRBV18 with TRBJ1-5, with 9 bases identical to TRBD1. The V gene end was trimmed by 1 base and the J gene end by 0 bases; junction bases not matched to a gene: 1. CDR1 and CDR2 (germline): KGHSH, LQKENI. This CDR3 comprises 16 residues. In DNA, the CDR3 is TGTGCCAGCTCACCACGGACAGGGGCTAGCAATCAGCCCCAGCATTTT. Amino acids: CASSPRTGASNQPQHF.

The rearrangement joins TRBV5-1 to TRBJ1-1, with TRBD1 matching 8 bases. Germline values: CDR1 SGHRS, CDR2 YFSETQ. The CDR3 has 15 amino acids. The ends lost 3 bases at V and 4 bases at J; junction bases unmatched: 8. This CDR3 reads CASSSGTTGGTEAFF. The CDR3 DNA reads TGCGCCAGCAGCTCAGGAACCACAGGGGGCACTGAAGCTTTCTTT. Complete variable domain (other parts from reference TRBV5-1 and TRBJ1-1): KAGVTQTPRYLIKTRGQQVTLSCSPISGHRSVSWYQQTPGQGLQFLFEYFSETQRNKGNFPGRFSGRQFSNSRSEMNVSTLELGDSALYLCASSSGTTGGTEAFFGQGTRLTVV.

The V call is TRBV19, the J call TRBJ1-5, with a possible D match to TRBD1 (5 bases). The CDR3 covers 13 residues. Looked up from germline, CDR1 is LNHDA and CDR2 is SQIVND (reference sequence). V dropped 9 bases and J dropped 5 bases, with 14 bases sitting between them. CDR3 sequence reads: CASSGDSDQPQHF. CDR3 DNA sequence: TGTGCCAGCAGTGGGGACTCCGATCAGCCCCAGCATTTT.

The rearrangement joins TRBV9 to TRBJ2-7; possible D gene TRBD1, 6 bases. The germline CDR1 and CDR2 sequences are SGDLS and YYNGEE. The V end lost 3 bases, the J end lost 5 bases, and 24 bases lay between the germline ends. The CDR3 covers 17 residues. In DNA form, the CDR3 reads TGTGCCAGCAGCGCGCGTCCTTACTCAGGACAGAATCACGAGCAGTACTTC. Translation gives CASSARPYSGQNHEQYF.

CDR3 amino acids: CASSDSRTSGRTNEQFF. The CDR3 nucleotides read TGTGCCAGCAGTGACTCTCGGACTAGCGGGAGGACCAATGAGCAGTTCTTC. V and J are TRBV6-4 and TRBJ2-1, with TRBD2 matching 14 bases. Trimming removed 0 bases from V and 6 bases from J; junction bases left unmatched: 4. CDR3 length: 17 amino acids. Germline lookup yields CDR1 MRHNA and CDR2 SNTAGT.

The rearrangement uses TRBV7-2 and TRBJ2-7, with 10 bases identical to TRBD2. With 4 bases clipped from V and 11 bases from J, the junction kept 11 bases outside the gene matches. CDR1 and CDR2 from the germline V gene are SGHTA and FQGNSA. This CDR3 spans 14 amino acids. The DNA of the CDR3 is TGTGCCAGCAGCTCCCTAGCGGGAGAACGGGGGGAGTACTTC. It codes for CASSSLAGERGEYF.

Here the CDR3 reads CASSSNTGEQYF. Written as DNA, the CDR3 is TGTGCCAGCAGCTCAAATACCGGGGAGCAGTACTTC. The V and J genes are TRBV7-9 and TRBJ2-7; the D is unclear. Germline CDR1 SEHNR, CDR2 FQNEAQ (reference sequence). The CDR3 length is 12 residues. Trimming left V 4 bases short and J 7 bases short, with 11 bases between. The variable domain in full, completed from reference TRBV7-9 and TRBJ2-7, reads DTGVSQNPRHKITKRGQNVTFRCDPISEHNRLYWYRQTLGQGPEFLTYFQNEAQLEKSRLLSDRFSAERPKGSFSTLEIQRTEQGDSAMYLCASSSNTGEQYFGPGTRLTVT.

The chain is built from TRBV19 and TRBJ2-7; D gene uncertain. The CDR3 loop spans 14 amino acids. CDR1 and CDR2 from the germline V gene are LNHDA and SQIVND (reference sequence). V lost 6 bases to trimming and J lost 4 bases, with 16 bases between them. CDR3 in amino acids: CASRPGSPFYEQYF. CDR3 nucleotides: TGTGCCAGTAGACCCGGGTCGCCTTTTTACGAGCAGTACTTC.

The V call is TRBV9, the J call TRBJ2-1, with D possibly being TRBD1 (6 bases). The CDR3 consists of 15 residues. The V end lost 6 bases, the J end lost 6 bases, and 19 bases lay between the germline ends. The germline V gene encodes CDR1 SGDLS and CDR2 YYNGEE. For the CDR3, the DNA is TGTGCCAGCACCGTGGGGGCAGCTTTGGGCAATGAGCAGTTCTTC. Its protein product is CASTVGAALGNEQFF.

The V and J genes are TRBV27 and TRBJ1-4; no firm D call. This CDR3 is built from 14 residues. Trimming stripped 2 bases from V and 7 bases from J, with 11 bases between. Germline V CDR1 and CDR2: MNHEY, SMNVEV (reference sequence). CDR3 sequence reads: CASSLREASEKLFF. In DNA, the CDR3 is TGTGCCAGCAGTTTACGGGAAGCTAGTGAAAAACTGTTTTTT.

This sequence joins TRBV30 and TRBJ2-5; TRBD1 aligns across 7 bases. V lost 7 bases and J lost 5; bases outside the gene matches: 4. This CDR3 is 11 amino acids long. The germline V gene has CDR1 GTSNPN and CDR2 SVGIG (reference sequence). In nucleotides, the CDR3 is TGTGCCTTGCAGACAGGGGAGACCCAGTACTTC. This translates into CALQTGETQYF.

This clone was observed a single time. The genes are TRBV15 and TRBJ1-2; tentatively, D is TRBD1 (5 bases). V lost 5 bases and J 0 bases, leaving 10 bases between the germline ends. Germline loops: CDR1 LNHNV, CDR2 YYDKDF (reference sequence). This CDR3 spans 14 amino acids. CDR3 loop: CATSRDRSNYGYTF. The CDR3 nucleotides are TGTGCCACCAGCCGCGACAGATCTAACTATGGCTACACCTTC.